Below, one T cell receptor (beta chain) is given with its context. Its antigen is currently unknown. These data originate in a study of graft-versus-host responses after intestinal transplantation. The wider study: Each patient got anti-thymocyte globulin induction, then tacrolimus and steroids for around three years. Study-level points and caveats: When patients had graft-donor T cell macrochimerism, their allografts held high graft-versus-host to host-versus-graft clonal ratios. GvH clones were identified in recipient marrow, with some first appearing in ileum or blood.

The assay was immunoSEQ multiplex PCR, and TCRdb's table has in-frame clones only and misses some. The sample has tens of thousands of clones, roughly nine tenths seen once. The germline CDR1 and CDR2 sequences are MNHNS and SASEGT. Trimming took off 6 bases at V and 8 bases at J, with 14 bases between the two ends. The length of the CDR3 is 14 residues. The starting material was unstimulated CD4+ T cells sorted from spleen or lymph node cells, obtained before intestinal transplant. The rearrangement uses TRBV6-1 and TRBJ1-6; TRBD1 is a possible D gene (5 bases). The TCR originated in a human donor who received an intestinal transplant. The CDR3 is CASSPIGGDSPLHF. The CDR3, as DNA: TGTGCCAGCAGCCCAATAGGAGGGGATTCACCCCTCCACTTT.